Each of the 15 T cell receptor beta chains below was sequenced from the same sample in a study of Ad26.COV2.S vaccination and SARS-CoV-2 variants. Treatment noted: some 20 received Ad26.COV2.S at low or high dose, single or two shots; roughly five received placebo; per-sample allocation not given. The samples were gathered on day 63 after the first injection of vaccine or placebo. Profiling relied on immunoSEQ multiplex PCR, and the TCRdb table lists in-frame clones only, not all of them. The sample shows 350,000 to 400,000 clones, about 85% of them seen only once. Source: peripheral blood, taken in a trial of Ad26.COV2.S vaccine versus placebo. The source of these receptors is a person aged 18-60 years who received the Ad26.COV2.S COVID-19 vaccine or a placebo.

DNA of the CDR3: TGCGCCAGCAGCCTCTCAACGGAGAGCTCTGGAAACACCATATATTTT. Translating it yields CASSLSTESSGNTIYF. The chain recombines TRBV4-3 with TRBJ1-3; D gene ambiguous. V was cut by 4 bases and J by 0 bases, with 13 bases left in between. CDR1 is LGHNA and CDR2 is YSLEER in the germline V gene. This CDR3 contains 16 residues.

The chain uses TRBV6-2 or TRBV6-3 and TRBJ1-5, with no clear D. CDR3 length: 13 residues. The V gene's germline CDR1 is MNHEY and CDR2 SVGEGT. V was trimmed by 2 bases and J by 5 bases, leaving 7 bases between them. The CDR3 DNA reads as TGTGCCAGCAGTTACAGTGCCTATCAGCCCCAGCATTTT. Its translation: CASSYSAYQPQHF.

This chain joins TRBV19 and TRBJ1-5, with a possible D match to TRBD1 (5 bases). CDR1 and CDR2 (germline): LNHDA, SQIVND (reference sequence). The CDR3 runs 13 residues. V dropped 9 bases and J dropped 3 bases, with 12 bases sitting between them. CDR3 bases: TGTGCCAGCCGACAGTCCGCCAATCAGCCCCAGCATTTT. Protein sequence: CASRQSANQPQHF.

The gene calls are TRBV5-1 and TRBJ1-4; 8 bases align to TRBD1. This CDR3 is built from 16 residues. Germline trimming cut 0 bases from V and 5 bases from J; bases unmatched to any gene: 6. Germline V gives CDR1 SGHRS, CDR2 YFSETQ. The DNA for the CDR3 is TGCGCCAGCAGCTTGGGACAGGGGAGGTTCAATGAAAAACTGTTTTTT. It is translated as CASSLGQGRFNEKLFF.

The chain combines TRBV5-4 with TRBJ2-7; D call uncertain. V lost 2 bases and J lost 0, with 6 bases in between. The length of the CDR3 is 13 residues. Looked up from germline, CDR1 is SGHNT and CDR2 is YYREEE (reference sequence). The CDR3, as DNA: TGTGCCAGCAGCTTCGGCAGCTCCTACGAGCAGTACTTC. As protein: CASSFGSSYEQYF.

In this sample, this clone turned up once. V and J are TRBV5-5 and TRBJ1-2; D not certain. V was shortened by 0 bases and J by 2 bases, with 11 bases between the two germline ends. Looked up from germline, CDR1 is SGHKS and CDR2 is YYEKEE (reference sequence). There are 15 residues in the CDR3. The CDR3 reads CASSLAAVKNYGYTF. DNA of the CDR3: TGTGCCAGCAGCTTGGCGGCAGTCAAGAACTATGGCTACACCTTC.

At least ten counts were recorded for this clone. The chain carries TRBV5-6 and TRBJ1-1; D remains ambiguous. The CDR3 consists of 14 residues. V was trimmed by 3 bases and J by 3 bases, leaving 12 bases between them. Per germline, CDR1 SGHDT and CDR2 YYEEEE. The CDR3 region is CASSSTFPYTEAFF. The CDR3 nucleotides read TGTGCCAGCAGCTCGACATTCCCGTACACTGAAGCTTTCTTT.

The rearrangement links TRBV2 to TRBJ1-4; 7 bases fit TRBD1. The germline V gene encodes CDR1 SNHLY and CDR2 FYNNEI. CDR3 length: 14 residues. V lost 5 bases and J lost 8; bases outside the gene matches: 8. The CDR3 coding sequence is TGTGCCAGCAGTAGGGAGGGGGCACAGGAAAAACTGTTTTTT. Residues: CASSREGAQEKLFF.

J is TRBJ1-6 and V is TRBV11-2, with unresolved D. Trimming left V 2 bases short and J 3 bases short, with 11 bases between. Germline V gene lookup returns CDR1 SGHAT and CDR2 FQNNGV. This CDR3 contains 16 residues. The CDR3 sequence is CASSLLDPVYNSPLHF. In nucleotides, the CDR3 is TGTGCCAGCAGCTTACTTGACCCGGTCTATAATTCACCCCTCCACTTT. The whole variable domain, remainder taken from reference TRBV11-2 and TRBJ1-6, is EAGVAQSPRYKIIEKRQSVAFWCNPISGHATLYWYQQILGQGPKLLIQFQNNGVVDDSQLPKDRFSAERLKGVDSTLKIQPAKLEDSAVYLCASSLLDPVYNSPLHFGNGTRLTVT.

The rearrangement uses TRBV18 and TRBJ2-2; perhaps TRBD2 as D (6 bases). The germline CDR1 and CDR2 sequences are KGHSH and LQKENI. V lost 2 bases and J 1 base, leaving 14 bases between the germline ends. The CDR3 extends over 17 amino acids. The DNA of the CDR3 is TGTGCCAGCTCACCAGAACTTAGCGGAGAGAACACCGGGGAGCTGTTTTTT. This encodes CASSPELSGENTGELFF.

The chain employs TRBV6-1 and TRBJ2-7; the D is unclear. From germline, CDR1 is MNHNS and CDR2 SASEGT. This CDR3 is 15 amino acids long. The V end lost 1 base, the J end lost 3 bases, and 13 bases lay between the germline ends. The CDR3: CASSEGGLESYEQYF. CDR3 in DNA: TGTGCCAGCAGTGAAGGGGGTCTAGAAAGCTACGAGCAGTACTTC.

This clone was seen a few times. The chain carries TRBV7-9 and TRBJ1-2, with TRBD1 identical over 9 bases. Germline loops: CDR1 SEHNR, CDR2 FQNEAQ (reference sequence). The length of the CDR3 is 15 residues. V trimming: 4 bases; J trimming: 4 bases; junction bases outside the gene matches: 7. The CDR3 sequence is CASSSGTGYPYGYTF. CDR3 sequence (DNA): TGTGCCAGCAGCTCCGGGACAGGGTATCCCTATGGCTACACCTTC.

This CDR3 is CASSVLKGQGDNYGYTF. The DNA of the CDR3 is TGTGCCAGCAGTGTACTAAAAGGACAGGGGGATAACTATGGCTACACCTTC. The rearrangement uses TRBV2 and TRBJ1-2; 10 bases map to TRBD1. Per germline, CDR1 SNHLY and CDR2 FYNNEI. V lost 4 bases to trimming and J lost 1 base; unmatched junction nucleotides: 9. The CDR3 totals 17 residues.

The rearrangement uses TRBV6-5 and TRBJ1-4; unclear D gene. V gave up 10 bases and J gave up 3 bases, with 12 bases separating them. The CDR3 has 13 amino acids. CDR1 and CDR2 (germline): MNHEY, SVGAGI. The CDR3 DNA is TGTGCCACCAGGTTTATAGCTAATGAAAAACTGTTTTTT. This encodes CATRFIANEKLFF.

This clone is a singleton in its sample. J is TRBJ2-3 and V is TRBV4-1; D remains ambiguous. The CDR3 consists of 13 residues. The V end lost 2 bases, the J end lost 4 bases, and 7 bases lay between the germline ends. Germline values: CDR1 MGHRA, CDR2 YSYEKL. This CDR3 reads CASSQQAADTQYF. CDR3 bases: TGCGCCAGCAGCCAACAGGCCGCAGATACGCAGTATTTT.